A single sample gave rise to the 21 T cell receptor beta chains below, sequenced in a study of cytomegalovirus exposure and HLA in healthy donors. 13 Jbeta primers and 60 Vbeta primers were used for the PCR. The table came from immunoSEQ multiplex PCR; TCRdb's copy has only in-frame clones and leaves some out. The top ten hold approximately 4% of the sample, which has 150,000 or so clones, about three quarters seen once. Sequencing input: PBMCs. The receptor set was obtained from a woman between 40 and 55 years old in good health and CMV-seronegative.

This clone has only a few counts. Within the sample, other DNA sequences also encode this same CDR3. V and J are TRBV4-1 and TRBJ2-3, with 8 nucleotides matching TRBD2. The CDR3 is made up of 16 amino acids. The ends lost 4 bases at V and 1 base at J; junction bases unmatched: 7. Germline V gene data show CDR1 as MGHRA and CDR2 as YSYEKL. The CDR3 loop is CASSPRGSGGTDTQYF. The CDR3 nucleotides are TGCGCCAGCAGCCCCCGTGGTAGCGGGGGCACAGATACGCAGTATTTT.

The rearrangement joins TRBV7-9 to TRBJ2-3, with TRBD2 matching 14 bases. With 5 bases clipped from V and 5 bases from J, the junction kept 15 bases outside the gene matches. The germline CDR1 and CDR2 sequences are SEHNR and FQNEAQ (reference sequence). The CDR3 sequence is 19 residues long. CDR3 sequence: CASSLVPGLAGVSGDTQYF. DNA of the CDR3: TGTGCCAGCAGCCTAGTCCCGGGACTAGCGGGAGTTTCTGGAGATACGCAGTATTTT.

The V gene is TRBV5-1, the J gene TRBJ2-7; D is undetermined. Trimming cost V 6 bases and J 3 bases, with 10 bases left between them. Per germline, CDR1 SGHRS and CDR2 YFSETQ. The CDR3 length is 12 residues. The CDR3 DNA is TGCGCCAGCAACTCCGCGGACTACGAGCAGTACTTC. Translating it yields CASNSADYEQYF.

In nucleotides, the CDR3 is TGTGCCAGCAGCTTGGCCGCGGACAGTCCCGAGCAGTACTTC. It translates to CASSLAADSPEQYF. This rearrangement joins TRBV5-6 to TRBJ2-7, with TRBD1 as a possible D gene (6 bases). Germline lookup yields CDR1 SGHDT and CDR2 YYEEEE. The V end was cut by 0 bases, the J end by 6 bases, with 13 bases between. CDR3 length equals 14 residues.

This chain uses TRBV7-9 with TRBJ2-5, with TRBD1 identical over 7 bases. Trimming removed 3 bases from V and 5 bases from J; junction bases left unmatched: 6. Looked up from germline, CDR1 is SEHNR and CDR2 is FQNEAQ (reference sequence). CDR3 size: 14 residues. CDR3 bases: TGTGCCAGCAGCTTGGCACAGGGGTTCGAGACCCAGTACTTC. Translating it yields CASSLAQGFETQYF.

The chain employs TRBV2 and TRBJ1-1; D unresolved. CDR1 is SNHLY, CDR2 FYNNEI, per germline. The V end lost 4 bases, the J end lost 4 bases, and 7 bases lay between the germline ends. This CDR3 is built from 12 residues. The CDR3 spells CASSVTGTEAFF. The CDR3 DNA follows: TGTGCCAGCAGTGTAACCGGCACTGAAGCTTTCTTT.

As DNA, the CDR3 is TGCGCCAGCAGCCCCTTGACAGGGATAATGAACACTGAAGCTTTCTTT. Protein: CASSPLTGIMNTEAFF. The chain couples TRBV5-1 to TRBJ1-1, with 7 bases identical to TRBD1. The V gene's germline CDR1 is SGHRS and CDR2 YFSETQ. This CDR3 has 16 residues. After removal of 4 bases from V and 0 bases from J, the junction contained 9 bases not matched to a gene.

This chain connects TRBV5-1 to TRBJ2-7, with no clear D. Germline CDR1 SGHRS, CDR2 YFSETQ. Trimming left V 2 bases short and J 4 bases short, with 7 bases between. This CDR3 has 12 residues. CDR3 DNA: TGCGCCAGCAGCTTCCTTGAGTACGAGCAGTACTTC. Residues: CASSFLEYEQYF.

As regards this clone: The sample carries other DNA sequences with the same CDR3. V usage is TRBV5-1 and J usage is TRBJ2-7, with D perhaps matching TRBD2 (6 bases). The CDR3 length is 14 residues. V was clipped by 0 bases and J by 0 bases, with 7 bases between them. CDR1 and CDR2 (germline): SGHRS, YFSETQ. CDR3 sequence: CASSLDGSSYEQYF. The CDR3 DNA sequence: TGCGCCAGCAGCTTGGACGGGAGCTCCTACGAGCAGTACTTC.

The genes are TRBV10-1 and TRBJ2-5; the D gene is possibly TRBD2 (5 bases). The end of the DNA aligns better with TRBJ2-7, so the J call may be wrong. The CDR3 runs 15 residues. Germline V gives CDR1 WNHNN, CDR2 SYGVQD (reference sequence). The CDR3 DNA sequence: TGCGCCAGCAGTGATTCACTAGGCCCTCACCTCGAGCAGTACTTC. Translation gives CASSDSLGPHLEQYF.

The rearrangement joins TRBV19 to TRBJ1-6; a weak D match, TRBD1 (5 bases). V shed 6 bases and J shed 6 bases, with 12 bases lying between them. CDR1 LNHDA and CDR2 SQIVND come from the germline V gene (reference sequence). The CDR3 runs 14 residues. The CDR3 region has the DNA TGTGCCAGTAGACAGGTAATGAGTAATTCACCCCTCCACTTT. It yields the protein CASRQVMSNSPLHF.

The gene calls are TRBV18 and TRBJ1-5; D is uncertain. The CDR3 consists of 14 residues. V was trimmed by 4 bases and J by 1 base, leaving 8 bases between them. Germline loops: CDR1 KGHSH, CDR2 LQKENI. The DNA for the CDR3 is TGTGCCAGCTCACGAACAGAGAGCAATCAGCCCCAGCATTTT. It codes for CASSRTESNQPQHF.

V gene TRBV4-1 combines with J gene TRBJ1-3; TRBD1 is a possible D gene (6 bases). The germline V gene has CDR1 MGHRA and CDR2 YSYEKL. Trimming removed 3 bases at V and 7 bases at J, with 19 bases between. The CDR3 length is 16 residues. CDR3 in amino acids: CASSQGLGATGNTIYF. The CDR3 DNA is TGCGCCAGCAGCCAGGGGTTGGGGGCTACGGGGAACACCATATATTTT.

The chain combines TRBV7-6 with TRBJ2-7; D possibly corresponds to TRBD1 (7 bases). V was trimmed by 5 bases and J by 5 bases, leaving 13 bases between them. CDR1 SGHVS and CDR2 FNYEAQ come from the germline V gene. The CDR3 extends over 13 amino acids. CDR3 nucleotides: TGTGCCAGCAGCGCATCAGGGGGGAACGAGCAGTACTTC. Its translation: CASSASGGNEQYF.

This rearrangement joins TRBV13 to TRBJ1-1; tentatively, D is TRBD1 (5 bases). V lost 5 bases and J 4 bases, leaving 11 bases between the germline ends. The CDR3 has 13 residues. Germline V gene sequence: CDR1 PRHDT, CDR2 FYEKMQ (reference sequence). The CDR3, as DNA: TGTGCCAGCAGCCGTACAAGGGGCACTGAAGCTTTCTTT. It yields the protein CASSRTRGTEAFF.

This chain links TRBV6-6 with TRBJ2-7, with D perhaps matching TRBD1 (6 bases). The V end lost 3 bases, the J end lost 5 bases, and 17 bases lay between the germline ends. Germline V gene lookup returns CDR1 MNHNY and CDR2 SVGAGI (reference sequence). CDR3 length: 15 residues. CDR3 residues: CASSYSNRAANEQYF. Written as DNA, the CDR3 is TGTGCCAGCAGTTATAGTAACAGGGCCGCCAACGAGCAGTACTTC.

This clone appeared a single time. This chain links TRBV7-2 with TRBJ2-3; TRBD1 aligns across 9 bases. The germline gives CDR1 SGHTA, CDR2 FQGNSA. Unmatched junction bases numbered 3, after V lost 0 bases and J lost 2 bases. This CDR3 contains 16 residues. CDR3 sequence reads: CASSLAGTGITDTQYF. In DNA form, the CDR3 reads TGTGCCAGCAGCTTAGCGGGGACAGGGATCACAGATACGCAGTATTTT.

The chain employs TRBV4-1 and TRBJ2-1, with 10 bases fitting TRBD2. The CDR3 has 17 amino acids. The V segment lost 0 bases and the J segment 12 bases; nucleotides outside the gene matches: 14. Germline V gene data show CDR1 as MGHRA and CDR2 as YSYEKL. CDR3 in amino acids: CASSQDASLAGERVQFF. CDR3 nucleotides: TGCGCCAGCAGCCAAGATGCGTCCCTAGCGGGAGAGAGGGTGCAGTTCTTC.

J is TRBJ2-5 and V is TRBV5-1, with 9 bases fitting TRBD1. Losses at the gene ends were 4 bases for V and 4 bases for J; bases not matched to a gene: 11. CDR1 and CDR2 from the germline V gene are SGHRS and YFSETQ. The CDR3 is 16 residues long. CDR3 nucleotides: TGCGCCAGCAGCACCTACCTGGGACAGGGAGGAGAGACCCAGTACTTC. Translating it yields CASSTYLGQGGETQYF. Supplemented by reference TRBV5-1 and TRBJ2-5, the full variable domain reads KAGVTQTPRYLIKTRGQQVTLSCSPISGHRSVSWYQQTPGQGLQFLFEYFSETQRNKGNFPGRFSGRQFSNSRSEMNVSTLELGDSALYLCASSTYLGQGGETQYFGPGTRLLVL.

This sequence joins TRBV6-1 and TRBJ1-5, with 8 nucleotides matching TRBD1. V lost 5 bases and J lost 0; bases outside the gene matches: 3. This CDR3 has 15 residues. CDR1 is MNHNS and CDR2 is SASEGT in the germline V gene. CDR3 bases: TGTGCCAGCAGTAGACAGGGGAGTAGCAATCAGCCCCAGCATTTT. Translating it yields CASSRQGSSNQPQHF.

The J gene is TRBJ1-1, the V gene TRBV27; TRBD1 matches at 8 bases. Per germline, CDR1 MNHEY and CDR2 SMNVEV (reference sequence). J was trimmed by 6 bases and V by 5 bases; bases with no gene match: 8. The CDR3 consists of 14 residues. The CDR3 loop is CASSTYRGISEAFF. DNA for the CDR3: TGTGCCAGCAGTACATACAGGGGGATCTCTGAAGCTTTCTTT.